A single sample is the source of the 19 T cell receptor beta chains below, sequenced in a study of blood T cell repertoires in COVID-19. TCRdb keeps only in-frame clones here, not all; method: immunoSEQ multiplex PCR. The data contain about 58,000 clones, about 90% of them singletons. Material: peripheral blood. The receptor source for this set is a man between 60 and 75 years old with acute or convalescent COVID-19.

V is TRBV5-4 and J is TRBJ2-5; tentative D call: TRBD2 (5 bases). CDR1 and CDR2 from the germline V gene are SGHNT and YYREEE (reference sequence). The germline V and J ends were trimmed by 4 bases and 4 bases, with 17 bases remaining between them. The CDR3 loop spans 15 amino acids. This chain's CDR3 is CASSPEAGPRETQYF. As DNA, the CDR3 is TGTGCCAGCAGCCCGGAGGCGGGTCCGAGAGAGACCCAGTACTTC.

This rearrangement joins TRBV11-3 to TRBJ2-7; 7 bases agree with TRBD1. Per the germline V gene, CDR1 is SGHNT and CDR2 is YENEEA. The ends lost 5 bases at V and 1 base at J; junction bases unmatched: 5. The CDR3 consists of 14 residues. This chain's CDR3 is CASSPGQASYEQYF. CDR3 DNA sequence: TGTGCCAGCAGCCCCGGACAGGCGTCCTACGAGCAGTACTTC.

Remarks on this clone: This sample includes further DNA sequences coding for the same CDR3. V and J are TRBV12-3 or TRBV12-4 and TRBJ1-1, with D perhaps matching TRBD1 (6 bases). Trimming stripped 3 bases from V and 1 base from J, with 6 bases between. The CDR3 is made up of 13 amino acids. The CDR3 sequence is CASSLTGNTEAFF. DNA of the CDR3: TGTGCCAGCAGTTTGACAGGGAACACTGAAGCTTTCTTT.

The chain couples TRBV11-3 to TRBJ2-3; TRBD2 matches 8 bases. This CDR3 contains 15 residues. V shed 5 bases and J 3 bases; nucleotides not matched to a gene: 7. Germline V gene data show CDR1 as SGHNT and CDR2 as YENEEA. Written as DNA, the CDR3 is TGTGCCAGCAGCCGAGGTAGCGGGACGACAGATACGCAGTATTTT. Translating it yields CASSRGSGTTDTQYF.

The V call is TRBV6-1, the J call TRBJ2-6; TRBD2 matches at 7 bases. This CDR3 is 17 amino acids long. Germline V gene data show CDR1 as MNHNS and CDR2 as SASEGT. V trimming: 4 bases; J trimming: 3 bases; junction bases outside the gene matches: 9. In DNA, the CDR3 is TGTGCCAGCAGTGCGGGACTACCCTCAGGTGGGGCCAACGTCCTGACTTTC. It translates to CASSAGLPSGGANVLTF.

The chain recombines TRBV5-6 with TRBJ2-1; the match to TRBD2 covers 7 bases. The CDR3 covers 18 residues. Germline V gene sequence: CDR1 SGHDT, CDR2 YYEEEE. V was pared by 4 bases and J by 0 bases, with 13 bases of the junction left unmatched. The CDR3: CASSVGGRGSLSYNEQFF. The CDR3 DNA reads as TGTGCCAGCAGCGTCGGGGGACGCGGGAGCCTCTCCTACAATGAGCAGTTCTTC.

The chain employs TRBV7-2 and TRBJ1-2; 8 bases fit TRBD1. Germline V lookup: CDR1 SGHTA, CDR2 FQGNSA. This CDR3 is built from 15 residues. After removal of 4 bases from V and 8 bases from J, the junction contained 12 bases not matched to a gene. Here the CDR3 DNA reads TGTGCCAGCAGCTCCGGACAGGGCTCCCTTCGGGGCTACACCTTC. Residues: CASSSGQGSLRGYTF.

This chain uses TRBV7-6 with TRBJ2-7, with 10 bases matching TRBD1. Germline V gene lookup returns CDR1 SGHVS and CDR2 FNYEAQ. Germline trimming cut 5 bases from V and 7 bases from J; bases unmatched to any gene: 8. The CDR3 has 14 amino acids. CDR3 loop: CASSLRDRGYEQYF. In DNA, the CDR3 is TGTGCCAGCAGCCTACGGGACAGGGGATATGAGCAGTACTTC.

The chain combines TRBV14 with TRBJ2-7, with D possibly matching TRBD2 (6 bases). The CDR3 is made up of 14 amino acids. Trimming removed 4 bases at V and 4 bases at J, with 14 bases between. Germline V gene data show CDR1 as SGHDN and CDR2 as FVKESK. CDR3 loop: CASSPDSGRYEQYF. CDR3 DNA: TGTGCCAGCAGCCCAGACAGTGGGAGGTACGAGCAGTACTTC.

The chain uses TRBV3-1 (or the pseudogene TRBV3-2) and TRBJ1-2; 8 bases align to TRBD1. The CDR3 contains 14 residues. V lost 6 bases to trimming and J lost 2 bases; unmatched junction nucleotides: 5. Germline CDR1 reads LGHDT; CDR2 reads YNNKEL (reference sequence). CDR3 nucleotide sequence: TGTGCCAGCAGTCGACAGGGGAACAACTATGGCTACACCTTC. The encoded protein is CASSRQGNNYGYTF.

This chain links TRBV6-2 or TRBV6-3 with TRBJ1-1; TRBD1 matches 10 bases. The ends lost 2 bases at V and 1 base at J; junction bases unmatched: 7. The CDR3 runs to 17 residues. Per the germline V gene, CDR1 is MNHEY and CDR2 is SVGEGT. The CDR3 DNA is TGTGCCAGCAGTTACGAGTCGGGACAGGGGAAGAACACTGAAGCTTTCTTT. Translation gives CASSYESGQGKNTEAFF.

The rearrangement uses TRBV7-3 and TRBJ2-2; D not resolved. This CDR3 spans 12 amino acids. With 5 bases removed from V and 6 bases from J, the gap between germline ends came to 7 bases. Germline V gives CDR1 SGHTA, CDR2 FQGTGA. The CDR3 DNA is TGTGCCAGCAGCCCCCGAGCCGGGGAGCTGTTTTTT. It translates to CASSPRAGELFF.

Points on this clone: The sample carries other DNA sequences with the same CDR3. The chain's CDR3 is CATSDGTDYGYTF. The CDR3 region has the DNA TGTGCCACCAGTGACGGGACAGATTATGGCTACACCTTC. The chain has TRBV24-1 and TRBJ1-2, with 7 bases aligning to TRBD1. Germline CDR1 reads KGHDR; CDR2 reads SFDVKD. Trimming at V came to 4 bases and at J to 5 bases, leaving 3 bases not matched to a gene. The CDR3 sequence is 13 residues long.

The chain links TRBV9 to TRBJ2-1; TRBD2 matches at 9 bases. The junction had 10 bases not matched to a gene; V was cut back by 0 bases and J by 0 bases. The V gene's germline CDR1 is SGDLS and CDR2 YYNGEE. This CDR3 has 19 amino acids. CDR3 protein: CASSVEGLAGLSSYNEQFF. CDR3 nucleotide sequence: TGTGCCAGCAGCGTAGAAGGTCTAGCGGGACTTAGCTCCTACAATGAGCAGTTCTTC.

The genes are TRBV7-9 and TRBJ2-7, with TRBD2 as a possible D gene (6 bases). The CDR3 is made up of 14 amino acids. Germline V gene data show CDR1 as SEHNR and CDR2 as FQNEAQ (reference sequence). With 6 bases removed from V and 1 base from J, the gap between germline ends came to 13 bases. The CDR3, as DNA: TGTGCCAGCAGTCCTAGCGAGGTTTCCTACGAGCAGTACTTC. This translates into CASSPSEVSYEQYF.

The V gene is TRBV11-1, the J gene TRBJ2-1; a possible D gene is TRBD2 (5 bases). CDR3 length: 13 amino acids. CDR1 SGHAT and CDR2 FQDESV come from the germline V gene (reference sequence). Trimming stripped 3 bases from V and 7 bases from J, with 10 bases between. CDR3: CASSFRGVNEQFF. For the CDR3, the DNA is TGTGCCAGCAGCTTCCGGGGTGTGAATGAGCAGTTCTTC.

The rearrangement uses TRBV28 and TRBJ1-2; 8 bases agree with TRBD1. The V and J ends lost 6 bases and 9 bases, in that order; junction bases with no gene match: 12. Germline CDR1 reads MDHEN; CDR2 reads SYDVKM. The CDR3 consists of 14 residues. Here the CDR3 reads CASRGQGEEGSYTF. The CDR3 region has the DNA TGTGCCAGCAGAGGACAGGGAGAGGAGGGTAGCTACACCTTC.

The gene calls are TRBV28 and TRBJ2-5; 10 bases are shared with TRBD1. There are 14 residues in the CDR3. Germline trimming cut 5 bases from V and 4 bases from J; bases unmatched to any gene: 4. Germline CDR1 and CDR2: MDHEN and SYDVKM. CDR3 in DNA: TGTGCCAGCAGTAGACAGGGGGCTTTAGAGACCCAGTACTTC. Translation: CASSRQGALETQYF. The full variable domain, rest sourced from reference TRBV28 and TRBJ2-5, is DVKVTQSSRYLVKRTGEKVFLECVQDMDHENMFWYRQDPGLGLRLIYFSYDVKMKEKGDIPEGYSVSREKKERFSLILESASTNQTSMYLCASSRQGALETQYFGPGTRLLVL.

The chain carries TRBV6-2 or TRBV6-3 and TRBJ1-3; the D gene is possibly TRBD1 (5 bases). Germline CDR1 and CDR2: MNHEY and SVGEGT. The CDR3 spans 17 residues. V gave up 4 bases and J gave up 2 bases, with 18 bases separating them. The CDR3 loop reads CASSSGLQALTGNTIYF. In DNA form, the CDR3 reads TGTGCCAGCAGTTCGGGACTGCAAGCGCTTACTGGAAACACCATATATTTT.